The present TCR beta chain was sequenced within a study of T cell responses to AZD1222 COVID-19 vaccine. General study results and limits: Baseline antibody screening turned up just a handful of seropositive AZD1222 recipients. There were vaccine-associated CD4 TCRs across spike, dominant at 160-218 and 743-854. Spike-specific TCR breadth and depth went up after people got two AZD1222 doses.

This clone was recorded once. The target antigen is unknown. The assay was immunoSEQ multiplex PCR, and TCRdb's table has in-frame clones only and misses some. This table has around 160,000 clones, around 90% appearing once. The CDR3 consists of 14 residues. V lost 6 bases to trimming and J lost 3 bases; unmatched junction nucleotides: 7. Germline CDR1 is SNHLY and CDR2 is FYNNEI. The chain joins TRBV2 to TRBJ2-7; TRBD1 aligns across 8 bases. Material: peripheral blood, obtained 28 days after the second AZD1222 dose. This clonotype was obtained from an adult who received the AZD1222 COVID-19 vaccine. The CDR3: CASRPDRGVYEQYF. CDR3 coding DNA: TGTGCCAGCAGACCAGACAGGGGCGTCTACGAGCAGTACTTC.